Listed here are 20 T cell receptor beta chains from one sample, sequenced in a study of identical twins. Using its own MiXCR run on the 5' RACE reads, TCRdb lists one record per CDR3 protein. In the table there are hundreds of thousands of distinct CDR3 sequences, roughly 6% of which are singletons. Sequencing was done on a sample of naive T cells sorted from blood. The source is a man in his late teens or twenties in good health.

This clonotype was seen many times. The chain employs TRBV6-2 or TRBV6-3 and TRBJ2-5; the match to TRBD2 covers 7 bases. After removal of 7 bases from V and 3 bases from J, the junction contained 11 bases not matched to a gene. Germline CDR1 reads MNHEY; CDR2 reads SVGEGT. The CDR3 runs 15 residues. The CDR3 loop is CASTLYYLAEETQYF. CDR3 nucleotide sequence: TGTGCCAGCACCTTGTACTACCTAGCGGAAGAGACCCAGTACTTC.

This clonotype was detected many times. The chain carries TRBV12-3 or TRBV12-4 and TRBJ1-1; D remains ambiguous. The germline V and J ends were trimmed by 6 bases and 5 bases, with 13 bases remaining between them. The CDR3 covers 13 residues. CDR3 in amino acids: CASSPMLGTEAFF. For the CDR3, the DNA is TGTGCCAGCAGCCCCATGTTGGGGACTGAAGCTTTCTTT.

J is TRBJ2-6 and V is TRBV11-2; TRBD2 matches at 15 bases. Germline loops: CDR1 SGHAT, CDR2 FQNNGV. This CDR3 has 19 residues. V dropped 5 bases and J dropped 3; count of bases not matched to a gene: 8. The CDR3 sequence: CASSPYGLAGGFGANVLTF. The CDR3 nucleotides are TGTGCCAGCAGCCCTTACGGACTAGCGGGAGGGTTTGGGGCCAACGTCCTGACTTTC.

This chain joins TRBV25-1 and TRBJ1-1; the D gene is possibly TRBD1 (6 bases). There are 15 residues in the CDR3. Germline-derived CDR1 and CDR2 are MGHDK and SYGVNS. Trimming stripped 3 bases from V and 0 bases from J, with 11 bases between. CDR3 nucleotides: TGTGCCAGCAGTGAGTGGGGGCAAGTGAACACTGAAGCTTTCTTT. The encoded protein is CASSEWGQVNTEAFF. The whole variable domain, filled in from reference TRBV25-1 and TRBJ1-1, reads EADIYQTPRYLVIGTGKKITLECSQTMGHDKMYWYQQDPGMELHLIHYSYGVNSTEKGDLSSESTVSRIRTEHFPLTLESARPSHTSQYLCASSEWGQVNTEAFFGQGTRLTVV.

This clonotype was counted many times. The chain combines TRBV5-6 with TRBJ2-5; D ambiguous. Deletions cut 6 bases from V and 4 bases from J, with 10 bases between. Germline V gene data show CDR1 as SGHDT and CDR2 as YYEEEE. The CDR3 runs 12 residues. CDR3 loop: CASTTGVETQYF. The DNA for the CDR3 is TGTGCCAGCACTACTGGAGTAGAGACCCAGTACTTC.

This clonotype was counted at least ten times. The CDR3 protein is CAIRGQSGTEAFF. DNA of the CDR3: TGTGCCATCAGAGGACAGTCCGGCACTGAAGCTTTCTTT. V gene TRBV10-3 combines with J gene TRBJ1-1, with TRBD1 as a possible D gene (6 bases). The CDR3 extends over 13 amino acids. CDR1 and CDR2 (germline): ENHRY, SYGVKD. With 6 bases removed from V and 4 bases from J, the gap between germline ends came to 12 bases.

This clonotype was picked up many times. The CDR3 DNA reads TGTGCCTGGAGTGTTGAGGGTGATCCCTACGAGCAGTACTTC. Its translation is CAWSVEGDPYEQYF. The rearrangement joins TRBV30 to TRBJ2-7; TRBD2 might be the D (5 bases). V gave up 0 bases and J gave up 2 bases, with 11 bases separating them. Per the germline V gene, CDR1 is GTSNPN and CDR2 is SVGIG (reference sequence). The CDR3 loop spans 14 amino acids.

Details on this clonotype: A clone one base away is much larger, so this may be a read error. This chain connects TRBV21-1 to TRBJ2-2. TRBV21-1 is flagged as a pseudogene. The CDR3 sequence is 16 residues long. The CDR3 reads CASSNLSSRRAGELFF. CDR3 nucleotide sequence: TGTGCCAGCAGCAATCTTTCCTCTCGAAGGGCCGGGGAGCTGTTTTTT.

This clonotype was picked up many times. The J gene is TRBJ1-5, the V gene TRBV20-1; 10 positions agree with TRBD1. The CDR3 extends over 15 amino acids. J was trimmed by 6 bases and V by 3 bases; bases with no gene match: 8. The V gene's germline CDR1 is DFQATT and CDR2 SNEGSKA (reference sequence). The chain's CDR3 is CSASRDRGRSQPQHF. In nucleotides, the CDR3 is TGCAGTGCTAGCCGGGACAGGGGACGCAGTCAGCCCCAGCATTTT.

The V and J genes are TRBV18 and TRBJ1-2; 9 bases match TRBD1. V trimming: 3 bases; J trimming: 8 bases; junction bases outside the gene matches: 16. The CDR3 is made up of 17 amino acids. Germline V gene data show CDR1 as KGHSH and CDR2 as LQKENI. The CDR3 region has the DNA TGTGCCAGCTCACCGAGGGACAGGGTCCCTAGTCTTGGCGGCTACACCTTC. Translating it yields CASSPRDRVPSLGGYTF. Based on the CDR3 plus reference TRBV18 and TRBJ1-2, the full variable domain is NAGVMQNPRHLVRRRGQEARLRCSPMKGHSHVYWYRQLPEEGLKFMVYLQKENIIDESGMPKERFSAEFPKEGPSILRIQQVVRGDSAAYFCASSPRDRVPSLGGYTFGSGTRLTVV.

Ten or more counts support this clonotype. The chain's CDR3 is CASSYSPTENEQFF. The CDR3 DNA sequence: TGTGCCAGCAGCTACTCGCCGACAGAAAATGAGCAGTTCTTC. V and J are TRBV7-2 and TRBJ2-1; tentatively, D is TRBD1 (5 bases). V lost 4 bases, J lost 7 bases, and 14 bases lay in between. The CDR3 runs to 14 residues. Germline V CDR1 and CDR2: SGHTA, FQGNSA.

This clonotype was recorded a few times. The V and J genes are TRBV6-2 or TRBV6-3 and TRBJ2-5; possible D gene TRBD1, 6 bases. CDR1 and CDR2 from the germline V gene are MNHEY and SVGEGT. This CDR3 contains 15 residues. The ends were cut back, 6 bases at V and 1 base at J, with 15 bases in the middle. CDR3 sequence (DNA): TGTGCCAGCAGCTACAGGGTTCTCGGCCAAGAGACCCAGTACTTC. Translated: CASSYRVLGQETQYF.

CDR3 sequence (DNA): TGTGCCAGCAGCTTAGCGCAGAGGGGCAGCTTGGCCAATGAGCAGTTCTTC. As protein: CASSLAQRGSLANEQFF. V is TRBV7-6 and J is TRBJ2-1; D may be TRBD1 or TRBD2 (5 bases each). The V end was cut by 0 bases, the J end by 6 bases, with 18 bases between. The CDR3 runs 17 residues. Germline CDR1 reads SGHVS; CDR2 reads FNYEAQ. Based on the CDR3 plus reference TRBV7-6 and TRBJ2-1, the full variable domain is GAGVSQSPRYKVTKRGQDVALRCDPISGHVSLYWYRQALGQGPEFLTYFNYEAQQDKSGLPNDRFSAERPEGSISTLTIQRTEQRDSAMYRCASSLAQRGSLANEQFFGPGTRLTVL.

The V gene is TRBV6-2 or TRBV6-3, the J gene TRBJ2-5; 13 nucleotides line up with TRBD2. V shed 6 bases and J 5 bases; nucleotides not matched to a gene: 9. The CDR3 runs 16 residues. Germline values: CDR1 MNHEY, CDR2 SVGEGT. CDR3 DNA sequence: TGTGCCAGCAGAACACCGGGACTAGCGGGACGGGAGACCCAGTACTTC. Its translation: CASRTPGLAGRETQYF.

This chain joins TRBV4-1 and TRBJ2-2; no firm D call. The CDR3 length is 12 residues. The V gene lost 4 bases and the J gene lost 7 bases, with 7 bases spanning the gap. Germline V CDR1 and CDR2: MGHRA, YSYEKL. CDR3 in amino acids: CASSRLGGELFF. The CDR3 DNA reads TGCGCCAGCAGCCGGCTGGGCGGGGAGCTGTTTTTT.

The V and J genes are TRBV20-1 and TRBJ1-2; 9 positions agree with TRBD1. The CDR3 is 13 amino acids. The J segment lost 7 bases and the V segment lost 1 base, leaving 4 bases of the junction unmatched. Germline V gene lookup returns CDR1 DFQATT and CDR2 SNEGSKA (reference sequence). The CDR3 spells CSARGGTGFGYTF. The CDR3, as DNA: TGCAGTGCTAGAGGAGGGACAGGGTTTGGCTACACCTTC.

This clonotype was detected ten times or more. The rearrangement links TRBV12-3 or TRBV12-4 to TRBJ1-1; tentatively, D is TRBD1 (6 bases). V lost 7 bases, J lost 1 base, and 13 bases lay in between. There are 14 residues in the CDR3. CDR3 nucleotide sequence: TGTGCCAGCACCCAGGACAGAGCGAACACTGAAGCTTTCTTT. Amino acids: CASTQDRANTEAFF.

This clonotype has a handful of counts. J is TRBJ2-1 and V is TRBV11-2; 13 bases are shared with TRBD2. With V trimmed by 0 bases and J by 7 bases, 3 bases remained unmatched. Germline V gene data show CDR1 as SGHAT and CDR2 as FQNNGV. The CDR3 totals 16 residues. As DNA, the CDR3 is TGTGCCAGCAGCTTAGAGGGACTAGCGGGAATTAATGAGCAGTTCTTC. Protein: CASSLEGLAGINEQFF.

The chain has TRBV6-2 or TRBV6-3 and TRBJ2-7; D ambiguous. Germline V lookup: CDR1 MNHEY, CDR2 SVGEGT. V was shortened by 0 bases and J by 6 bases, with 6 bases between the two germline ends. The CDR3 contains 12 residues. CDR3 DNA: TGTGCCAGCAGTTACTCGATTCGCGAGCAGTACTTC. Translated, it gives CASSYSIREQYF.

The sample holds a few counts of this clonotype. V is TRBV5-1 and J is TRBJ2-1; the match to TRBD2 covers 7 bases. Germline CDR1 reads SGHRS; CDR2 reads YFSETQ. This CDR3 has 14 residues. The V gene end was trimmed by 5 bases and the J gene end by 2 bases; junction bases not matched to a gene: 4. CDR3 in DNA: TGCGCCAGCAGACTAGCGTCTACCTACAATGAGCAGTTCTTC. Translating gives CASRLASTYNEQFF. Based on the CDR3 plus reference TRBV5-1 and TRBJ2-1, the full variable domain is KAGVTQTPRYLIKTRGQQVTLSCSPISGHRSVSWYQQTPGQGLQFLFEYFSETQRNKGNFPGRFSGRQFSNSRSEMNVSTLELGDSALYLCASRLASTYNEQFFGPGTRLTVL.